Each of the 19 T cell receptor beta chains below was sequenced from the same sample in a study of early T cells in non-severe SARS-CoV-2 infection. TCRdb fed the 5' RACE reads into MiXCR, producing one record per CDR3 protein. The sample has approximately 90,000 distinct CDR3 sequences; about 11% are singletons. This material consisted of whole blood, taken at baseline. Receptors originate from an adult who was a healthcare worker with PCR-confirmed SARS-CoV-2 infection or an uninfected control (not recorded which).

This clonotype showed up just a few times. This CDR3 is CASSFLDFRGSNEQFF. The CDR3 DNA is TGTGCCAGCAGTTTTCTTGATTTTCGGGGGAGTAATGAGCAGTTCTTC. The V call is TRBV27, the J call TRBJ2-1; TRBD2 is a possible D gene (6 bases). Trimming removed 3 bases at V and 7 bases at J, with 19 bases between. Germline CDR1 and CDR2: MNHEY and SMNVEV (reference sequence). This CDR3 region has 16 residues.

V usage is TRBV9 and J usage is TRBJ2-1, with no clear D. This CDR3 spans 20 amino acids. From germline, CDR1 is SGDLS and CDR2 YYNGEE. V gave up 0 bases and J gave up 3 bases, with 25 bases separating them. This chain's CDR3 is CASSVVGFDDSSPVYNEQFF. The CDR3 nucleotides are TGTGCCAGCAGCGTAGTTGGGTTTGACGACTCCTCTCCTGTCTACAATGAGCAGTTCTTC.

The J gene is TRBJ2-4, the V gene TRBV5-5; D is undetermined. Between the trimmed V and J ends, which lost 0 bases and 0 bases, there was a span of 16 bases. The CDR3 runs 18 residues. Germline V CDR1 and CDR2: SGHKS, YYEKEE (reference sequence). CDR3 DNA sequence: TGTGCCAGCAGCTTGGGGGCAGATTCCCTTCTAGCCAAAAACATTCAGTACTTC. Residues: CASSLGADSLLAKNIQYF.

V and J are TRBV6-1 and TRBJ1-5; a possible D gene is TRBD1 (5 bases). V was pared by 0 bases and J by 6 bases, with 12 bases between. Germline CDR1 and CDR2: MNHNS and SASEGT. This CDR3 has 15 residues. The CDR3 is CASSEAGETGQPQHF. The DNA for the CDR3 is TGTGCCAGCAGTGAAGCAGGGGAAACAGGTCAGCCCCAGCATTTT.

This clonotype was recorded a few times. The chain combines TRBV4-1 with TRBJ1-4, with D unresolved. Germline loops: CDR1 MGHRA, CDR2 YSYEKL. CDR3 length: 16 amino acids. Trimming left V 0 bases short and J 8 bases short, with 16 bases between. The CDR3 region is CASSQEGTTWGEKLFF. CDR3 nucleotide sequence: TGCGCCAGCAGCCAAGAAGGAACAACGTGGGGAGAAAAACTGTTTTTT.

DNA of the CDR3: TGTGCCAGCAGCTCGCAGACAGGCTCCTACAATGAGCAGTTCTTC. Its protein product is CASSSQTGSYNEQFF. The genes are TRBV7-3 and TRBJ2-1, with D possibly being TRBD1 (6 bases). Per the germline V gene, CDR1 is SGHTA and CDR2 is FQGTGA. V was pared by 4 bases and J by 0 bases, with 10 bases between. The CDR3 has 15 amino acids.

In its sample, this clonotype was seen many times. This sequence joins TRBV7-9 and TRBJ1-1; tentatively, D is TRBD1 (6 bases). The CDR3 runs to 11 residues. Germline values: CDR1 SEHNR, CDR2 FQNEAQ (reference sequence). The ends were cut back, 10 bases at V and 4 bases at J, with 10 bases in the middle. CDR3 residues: CATLGGTEAFF. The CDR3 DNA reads TGTGCCACGTTAGGGGGCACTGAAGCTTTCTTT. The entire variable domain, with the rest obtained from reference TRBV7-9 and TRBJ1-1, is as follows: DTGVSQNPRHKITKRGQNVTFRCDPISEHNRLYWYRQTLGQGPEFLTYFQNEAQLEKSRLLSDRFSAERPKGSFSTLEIQRTEQGDSAMYLCATLGGTEAFFGQGTRLTVV.

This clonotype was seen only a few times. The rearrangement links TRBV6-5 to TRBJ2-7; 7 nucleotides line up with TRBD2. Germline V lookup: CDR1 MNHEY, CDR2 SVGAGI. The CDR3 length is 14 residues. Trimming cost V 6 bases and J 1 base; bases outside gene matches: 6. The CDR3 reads CASRTPAGSYEQYF. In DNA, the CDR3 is TGTGCCAGCAGGACTCCAGCGGGGTCCTACGAGCAGTACTTC.

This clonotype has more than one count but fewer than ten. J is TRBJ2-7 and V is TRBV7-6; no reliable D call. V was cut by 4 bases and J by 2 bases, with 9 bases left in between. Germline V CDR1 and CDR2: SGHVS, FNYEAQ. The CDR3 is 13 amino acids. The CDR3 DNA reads TGTGCCAGCAGCTCCAAAGAACCCTACGAGCAGTACTTC. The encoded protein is CASSSKEPYEQYF.

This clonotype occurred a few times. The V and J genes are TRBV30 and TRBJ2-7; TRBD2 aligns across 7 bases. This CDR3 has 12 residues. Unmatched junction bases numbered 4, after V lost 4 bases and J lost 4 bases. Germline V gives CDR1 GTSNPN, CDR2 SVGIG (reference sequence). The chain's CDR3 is CAWNAGDYEQYF. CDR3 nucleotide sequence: TGTGCCTGGAATGCGGGAGATTACGAGCAGTACTTC.

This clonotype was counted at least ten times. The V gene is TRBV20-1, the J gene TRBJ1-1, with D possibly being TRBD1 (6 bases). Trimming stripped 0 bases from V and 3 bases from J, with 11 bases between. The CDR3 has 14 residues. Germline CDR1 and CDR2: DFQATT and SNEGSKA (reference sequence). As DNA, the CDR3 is TGCAGTGCTAGAGACCCACGGACAGACACTGAAGCTTTCTTT. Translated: CSARDPRTDTEAFF.

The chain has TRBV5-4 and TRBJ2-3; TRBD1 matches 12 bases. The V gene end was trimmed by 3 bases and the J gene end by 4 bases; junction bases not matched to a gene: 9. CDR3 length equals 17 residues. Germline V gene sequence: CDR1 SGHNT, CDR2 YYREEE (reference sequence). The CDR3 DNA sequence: TGTGCCAGCAGCTCTACCTCCGGGACAGGGGGCTCAGATACGCAGTATTTT. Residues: CASSSTSGTGGSDTQYF.

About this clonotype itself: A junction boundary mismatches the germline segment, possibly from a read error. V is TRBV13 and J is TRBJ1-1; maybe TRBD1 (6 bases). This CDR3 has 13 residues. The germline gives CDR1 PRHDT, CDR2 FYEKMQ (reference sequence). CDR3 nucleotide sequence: TGTGCCAGCAGCTCCAGGGGAGGCACTGAAACTTTCTTT. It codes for CASSSRGGTETFF.

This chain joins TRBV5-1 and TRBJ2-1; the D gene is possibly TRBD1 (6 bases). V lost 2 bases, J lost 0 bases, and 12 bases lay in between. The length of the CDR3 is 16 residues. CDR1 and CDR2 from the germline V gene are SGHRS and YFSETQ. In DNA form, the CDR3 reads TGCGCCAGCAGCTTACAGGGATCGAGCTCCTACAATGAGCAGTTCTTC. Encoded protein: CASSLQGSSSYNEQFF.

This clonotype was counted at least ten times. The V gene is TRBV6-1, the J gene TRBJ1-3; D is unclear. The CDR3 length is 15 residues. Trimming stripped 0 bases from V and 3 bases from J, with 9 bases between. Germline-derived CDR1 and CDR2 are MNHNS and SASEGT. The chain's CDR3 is CASSEAKGLGNTIYF. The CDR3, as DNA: TGTGCCAGCAGTGAAGCGAAAGGCCTTGGAAACACCATATATTTT.

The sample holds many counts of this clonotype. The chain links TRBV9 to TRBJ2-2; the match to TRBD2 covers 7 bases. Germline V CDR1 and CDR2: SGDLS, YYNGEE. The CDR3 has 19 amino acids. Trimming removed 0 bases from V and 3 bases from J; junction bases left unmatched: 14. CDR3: CASSVVASGSMGYTGELFF. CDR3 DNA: TGTGCCAGCAGCGTAGTGGCTAGCGGTTCCATGGGGTACACCGGGGAGCTGTTTTTT. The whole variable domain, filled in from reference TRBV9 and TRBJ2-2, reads DSGVTQTPKHLITATGQRVTLRCSPRSGDLSVYWYQQSLDQGLQFLIQYYNGEERAKGNILERFSAQQFPDLHSELNLSSLELGDSALYFCASSVVASGSMGYTGELFFGEGSRLTVL.

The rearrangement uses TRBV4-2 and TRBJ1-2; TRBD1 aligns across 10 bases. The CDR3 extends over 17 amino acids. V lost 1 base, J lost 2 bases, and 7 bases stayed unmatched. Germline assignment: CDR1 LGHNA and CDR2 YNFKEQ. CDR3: CASSQAGTGDRNYGYTF. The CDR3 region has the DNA TGTGCCAGCAGCCAAGCCGGGACAGGGGATAGGAACTATGGCTACACCTTC.

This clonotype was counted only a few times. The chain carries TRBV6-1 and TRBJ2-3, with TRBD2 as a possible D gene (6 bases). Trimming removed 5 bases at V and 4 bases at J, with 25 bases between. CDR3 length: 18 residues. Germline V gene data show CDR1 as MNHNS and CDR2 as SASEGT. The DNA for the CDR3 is TGTGCCAGCAGTCCCCTTTCACAACTAGGCGGGGTTCCAGATACGCAGTATTTT. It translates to CASSPLSQLGGVPDTQYF.

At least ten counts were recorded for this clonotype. CDR3 sequence reads: CASRQGDTQYF. In DNA form, the CDR3 reads TGTGCCAGCCGACAGGGGGATACGCAGTATTTT. The chain joins TRBV6-2 or TRBV6-3 to TRBJ2-3, with TRBD1 matching 8 bases. The J segment lost 6 bases and the V segment lost 8 bases, leaving 1 base of the junction unmatched. The CDR3 has 11 residues. Germline values: CDR1 MNHEY, CDR2 SVGEGT.